The 28 T cell receptor beta chains below were found in one sample sequenced in a study of T-cell memory formation after mild COVID-19 (dated by TCRdb to the early 2020s). Libraries came from 5' RACE. The data were produced on an Illumina NovaSeq 6000. TCRdb redid the processing of the public reads, applying fastp at Q25 and MiXCR, and retained in-frame beta chains. CDR3 protein sequences are deduplicated, and each keeps its most common genes and DNA. Across this sample there are 250,000 to 300,000 distinct CDR3 sequences, with about a sixth seen only once. The top ten hold 23% of the sample. The source material was PBMCs or a T cell subset sorted from them (not recorded which). The receptor set was obtained from a man aged 18 to 29 who had mild COVID-19 (a few samples of this study predate the infection). The sample titles of this study are shuffled in the database, so cell type and time point are left out; the donor was told from shared clones.

The table lists this clonotype with a few counts. This chain links TRBV20-1 with TRBJ1-6; D ambiguous. Deletions cut 1 base from V and 10 bases from J, with 11 bases between. The CDR3 spans 13 residues. Germline CDR1 DFQATT, CDR2 SNEGSKA (reference sequence). CDR3 loop: CSARVGVRSPLHF. The CDR3 bases are TGCAGTGCTAGAGTGGGAGTTCGGTCACCCCTCCACTTT.

V usage is TRBV18 and J usage is TRBJ1-1, with 9 positions matching TRBD1. Trimming cost V 3 bases and J 10 bases; bases outside gene matches: 6. This CDR3 spans 13 amino acids. CDR1 is KGHSH and CDR2 is LQKENI in the germline V gene. CDR3 nucleotides: TGTGCCAGCTCACCGACGGACAGGGGCAGAGCTTTCTTT. It encodes CASSPTDRGRAFF.

This clonotype has at least ten counts. The chain combines TRBV4-3 with TRBJ2-5; tentative D call: TRBD1 (6 bases). With 1 base removed from V and 5 bases from J, the gap between germline ends came to 11 bases. The CDR3 is 14 residues long. CDR1 LGHNA and CDR2 YSLEER come from the germline V gene. The CDR3 region is CASSQGRGVETQYF. The CDR3 DNA reads as TGCGCCAGCAGCCAAGGCAGGGGTGTTGAGACCCAGTACTTC.

This sequence joins TRBV25-1 and TRBJ1-4; a possible D gene is TRBD1 (5 bases). This CDR3 has 16 residues. Germline values: CDR1 MGHDK, CDR2 SYGVNS. Trimming stripped 2 bases from V and 8 bases from J, with 18 bases between. The CDR3 here is CASSEHYRQGIEKLFF. The CDR3 nucleotides are TGTGCCAGCAGTGAACACTATCGTCAGGGTATAGAAAAACTGTTTTTT.

This clonotype was observed a handful of times. The chain combines TRBV4-1 with TRBJ1-4, with D unresolved. Germline CDR1 and CDR2: MGHRA and YSYEKL. The CDR3 totals 18 residues. V was trimmed by 1 base and J by 2 bases, leaving 17 bases between them. CDR3 DNA: TGCGCCAGCAGCCAAGCGATGCGAGGGCGGGTGACTAATGAAAAACTGTTTTTT. Protein product: CASSQAMRGRVTNEKLFF.

The chain employs TRBV7-2 and TRBJ2-7; 9 positions agree with TRBD1. Germline CDR1 is SGHTA and CDR2 is FQGNSA. V dropped 3 bases and J dropped 7; count of bases not matched to a gene: 7. The CDR3 has 14 residues. In nucleotides, the CDR3 is TGTGCCAGCAGCTTCACAGGGGGCGCGGGGGAGCAGTACGTC. Translation: CASSFTGGAGEQYV.

This clonotype was recorded a few times. The chain is built from TRBV20-1 and TRBJ1-2, with 9 nucleotides matching TRBD1. The CDR3 is 16 residues long. The germline CDR1 and CDR2 sequences are DFQATT and SNEGSKA (reference sequence). The J segment lost 4 bases and the V segment lost 4 bases, leaving 13 bases of the junction unmatched. CDR3 DNA sequence: TGCAGTGCTAACTCAGTTGGGACAGGGCTATCCTATGGCTACACCTTC. As protein: CSANSVGTGLSYGYTF.

V usage is TRBV18 and J usage is TRBJ1-4; D remains unclear. The V and J ends lost 8 bases and 7 bases respectively, with 14 bases between them. CDR1 and CDR2 (germline): KGHSH, LQKENI. This CDR3 has 13 amino acids. The CDR3 protein is CASQAGSGEKLFF. In DNA, the CDR3 is TGTGCCAGCCAGGCGGGTTCGGGTGAAAAACTGTTTTTT.

The chain employs TRBV4-2 and TRBJ2-1; TRBD2 matches at 11 bases. The germline V gene encodes CDR1 LGHNA and CDR2 YNFKEQ. V trimming: 3 bases; J trimming: 4 bases; junction bases outside the gene matches: 2. The CDR3 is 15 amino acids. CDR3 sequence: CASSHLAGGYNEQFF. CDR3 bases: TGTGCCAGCAGCCACCTAGCGGGGGGATACAATGAGCAGTTCTTC.

There are a few counts of this clonotype. The rearrangement joins TRBV5-1 to TRBJ2-1; no definite D call. The CDR3 loop spans 13 amino acids. V was shortened by 3 bases and J by 8 bases, with 12 bases between the two germline ends. Germline CDR1 and CDR2: SGHRS and YFSETQ. The CDR3 bases are TGCGCCAGCAGCTCCCTTCACAGTTATGAGCAGTTCTTC. This sequence encodes CASSSLHSYEQFF.

In this sample, this clonotype turned up many times. V usage is TRBV11-2 and J usage is TRBJ2-7, with 8 bases fitting TRBD1. Germline CDR1 reads SGHAT; CDR2 reads FQNNGV. This CDR3 has 16 amino acids. V lost 1 base, J lost 0 bases, and 5 bases stayed unmatched. DNA of the CDR3: TGTGCCAGCAGCTTAGGCGAGACAGGGGTCTCCTACGAGCAGTACTTC. Translated: CASSLGETGVSYEQYF.

This clonotype showed up just a few times. The chain recombines TRBV2 with TRBJ2-4; D may be TRBD2 (6 bases). Germline CDR1 SNHLY, CDR2 FYNNEI. This CDR3 spans 14 amino acids. The ends were cut back, 6 bases at V and 8 bases at J, with 17 bases in the middle. In nucleotides, the CDR3 is TGTGCCAGCAGGGAGGGACCGAATAAATACATTCAGTACTTC. This gives the protein CASREGPNKYIQYF.

The gene calls are TRBV28 and TRBJ1-1; TRBD1 agrees at 9 bases. Trimming took 1 base from V and 5 from J; bases not matched to a gene: 8. CDR3 length equals 16 residues. Per germline, CDR1 MDHEN and CDR2 SYDVKM. CDR3 DNA sequence: TGTGCCAGCAGTTTATTCAATAGCGGACAGGGGACTGAAGCTTTCTTT. Protein sequence: CASSLFNSGQGTEAFF.

The sample holds many counts of this clonotype. V usage is TRBV5-5 and J usage is TRBJ2-4, with a weak D call TRBD1 (6 bases). The germline V and J ends were trimmed by 2 bases and 5 bases, with 11 bases remaining between them. Germline V gives CDR1 SGHKS, CDR2 YYEKEE (reference sequence). The length of the CDR3 is 14 residues. The CDR3 is CASSLSDRQNIQYF. The CDR3, as DNA: TGTGCCAGCAGCTTATCTGACAGGCAAAACATTCAGTACTTC.

The chain employs TRBV27 and TRBJ2-5, with TRBD1 identical over 10 bases. In germline, CDR1 is MNHEY, CDR2 SMNVEV (reference sequence). This CDR3 region has 13 residues. V was clipped by 5 bases and J by 5 bases; unmatched bases: 2. The CDR3 region is CASSMDRGETQYF. The CDR3 DNA is TGTGCCAGCAGTATGGACAGGGGGGAGACCCAGTACTTC.

This clonotype was counted a few times. The chain combines TRBV9 with TRBJ2-2; weak D call: TRBD2 (7 bases). V lost 0 bases and J lost 0, with 12 bases in between. The CDR3 runs 17 residues. CDR1 and CDR2 from the germline V gene are SGDLS and YYNGEE. For the CDR3, the DNA is TGTGCCAGCAGCGTAGGACGGGGGGCCACGAACACCGGGGAGCTGTTTTTT. Translated, it gives CASSVGRGATNTGELFF.

This clonotype was seen a handful of times. The rearrangement links TRBV7-6 to TRBJ2-2; D might be TRBD1 (6 bases). This CDR3 is 15 amino acids long. Germline loops: CDR1 SGHVS, CDR2 FNYEAQ. Deletions cut 2 bases from V and 0 bases from J, with 7 bases between. This CDR3 reads CASSLQGSNTGELFF. CDR3 nucleotide sequence: TGTGCCAGCAGCTTACAGGGGTCGAACACCGGGGAGCTGTTTTTT.

At least ten counts were recorded for this clonotype. V is TRBV5-5 and J is TRBJ1-4; D gene unclear. This CDR3 comprises 14 residues. CDR1 is SGHKS and CDR2 is YYEKEE in the germline V gene (reference sequence). The ends were cut back, 0 bases at V and 6 bases at J, with 9 bases in the middle. The CDR3 spells CASSLGLGHEKLFF. The DNA of the CDR3 is TGTGCCAGCAGCTTGGGATTGGGCCATGAAAAACTGTTTTTT.

This clonotype has a handful of counts. The chain couples TRBV24-1 to TRBJ2-1; 8 positions agree with TRBD1. V was pared by 2 bases and J by 8 bases, with 7 bases of the junction left unmatched. The CDR3 sequence is 15 residues long. The germline gives CDR1 KGHDR, CDR2 SFDVKD. This CDR3 reads CATSDSAGGIDEQFF. In nucleotides, the CDR3 is TGTGCCACCAGTGATTCGGCAGGGGGCATCGATGAGCAGTTCTTC.

This clonotype came up once. This chain uses TRBV5-4 with TRBJ2-3; TRBD2 agrees at 9 bases. The germline gives CDR1 SGHNT, CDR2 YYREEE (reference sequence). V lost 5 bases, J lost 5 bases, and 9 bases stayed unmatched. The CDR3 has 15 residues. The CDR3 is CASRGGLAKGDTQYF. As DNA, the CDR3 is TGTGCCAGCAGGGGGGGACTAGCCAAGGGAGATACGCAGTATTTT.

This chain uses TRBV3-1 with TRBJ1-6; D is unclear. Trimming cost V 1 base and J 5 bases, with 12 bases left between them. Germline CDR1 and CDR2: LGHDT and YNNKEL (reference sequence). The CDR3 is 16 residues long. The CDR3 is CASSQGSATNNSPLHF. CDR3 in DNA: TGTGCCAGCAGCCAAGGGTCAGCCACTAATAATTCACCCCTCCACTTT.

The CDR3 nucleotides are TGTGCCTGGAGTTTTACAGGGGGCGACGAGCAGTACTTC. It translates to CAWSFTGGDEQYF. V gene TRBV30 combines with J gene TRBJ2-7; TRBD1 matches at 9 bases. Germline CDR1 GTSNPN, CDR2 SVGIG (reference sequence). This CDR3 spans 13 amino acids. The J segment lost 5 bases and the V segment lost 2 bases, leaving 4 bases of the junction unmatched.

V usage is TRBV2 and J usage is TRBJ2-7; D is undetermined. The CDR3 is 14 amino acids. CDR1 SNHLY and CDR2 FYNNEI come from the germline V gene. Trimming took 6 bases from V and 0 from J, leaving 12 bases between them. This chain's CDR3 is CASRGFQSSYEQYF. CDR3 in DNA: TGTGCCAGCAGGGGTTTCCAGTCCTCCTACGAGCAGTACTTC. The variable domain in full, completed from reference TRBV2 and TRBJ2-7, reads EPEVTQTPSHQVTQMGQEVILRCVPISNHLYFYWYRQILGQKVEFLVSFYNNEISEKSEIFDDQFSVERPDGSNFTLKIRSTKLEDSAMYFCASRGFQSSYEQYFGPGTRLTVT.

This chain links TRBV20-1 with TRBJ1-5; 8 bases line up with TRBD1. CDR1 is DFQATT and CDR2 is SNEGSKA in the germline V gene (reference sequence). CDR3 length: 14 amino acids. J lost 5 bases, V lost 2 bases, and 5 bases had no gene match. In DNA form, the CDR3 reads TGCAGTGCTAGAAGTCAGGGGGCCGATCAGCCCCAGCATTTT. Translating gives CSARSQGADQPQHF.

Only one count was recorded for this clonotype. The chain has TRBV5-5 and TRBJ2-7; TRBD1 agrees at 7 bases. Germline V CDR1 and CDR2: SGHKS, YYEKEE (reference sequence). The CDR3 length is 16 residues. The V and J ends lost 4 bases and 3 bases, in that order; junction bases with no gene match: 13. The CDR3 nucleotides read TGTGCCAGCAGCCCGACGTCTAGACAGGGCGGCTACGAGCAGTACTTC. This gives the protein CASSPTSRQGGYEQYF.

This clonotype showed up just a few times. The V and J genes are TRBV3-1 and TRBJ2-1; 7 positions agree with TRBD1. V trimming: 3 bases; J trimming: 4 bases; junction bases outside the gene matches: 9. Germline lookup yields CDR1 LGHDT and CDR2 YNNKEL (reference sequence). This CDR3 region has 16 residues. The CDR3 is CASSHRRDRAYNEQFF. The CDR3 region has the DNA TGTGCCAGCAGCCACCGCCGGGACAGAGCGTACAATGAGCAGTTCTTC.

V is TRBV12-3 or TRBV12-4 and J is TRBJ1-1; the match to TRBD1 covers 9 bases. V gave up 4 bases and J gave up 3 bases; unmatched junction bases: 3. The CDR3 is made up of 14 amino acids. Here the CDR3 reads CASSYGQGYTEAFF. In DNA, the CDR3 is TGTGCCAGCAGTTACGGACAGGGGTACACTGAAGCTTTCTTT.

This clonotype was recorded a few times. The gene calls are TRBV5-8 and TRBJ2-3; D is ambiguous. Germline loops: CDR1 SGHTS, CDR2 YDEGEE. The CDR3 has 12 amino acids. Trimming left V 4 bases short and J 8 bases short, with 11 bases between. Here the CDR3 DNA reads TGTGCCAGCAGCGGGTACATGGGTACGCAGTATTTT. This gives the protein CASSGYMGTQYF.